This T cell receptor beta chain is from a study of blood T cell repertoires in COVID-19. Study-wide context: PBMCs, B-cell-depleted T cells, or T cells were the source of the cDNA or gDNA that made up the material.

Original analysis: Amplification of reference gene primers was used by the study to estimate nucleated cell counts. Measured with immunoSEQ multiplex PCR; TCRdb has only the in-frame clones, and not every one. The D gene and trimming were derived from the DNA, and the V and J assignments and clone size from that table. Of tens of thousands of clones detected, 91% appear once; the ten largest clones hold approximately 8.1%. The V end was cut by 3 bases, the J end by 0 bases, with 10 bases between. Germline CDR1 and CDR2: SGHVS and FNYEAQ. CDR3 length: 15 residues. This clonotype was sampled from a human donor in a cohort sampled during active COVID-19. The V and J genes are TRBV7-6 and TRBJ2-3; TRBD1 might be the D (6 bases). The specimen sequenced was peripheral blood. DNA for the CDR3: TGTGCCAGCAGCTTCAGGGGTGGAAGCACAGATACGCAGTATTTT. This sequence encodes CASSFRGGSTDTQYF.